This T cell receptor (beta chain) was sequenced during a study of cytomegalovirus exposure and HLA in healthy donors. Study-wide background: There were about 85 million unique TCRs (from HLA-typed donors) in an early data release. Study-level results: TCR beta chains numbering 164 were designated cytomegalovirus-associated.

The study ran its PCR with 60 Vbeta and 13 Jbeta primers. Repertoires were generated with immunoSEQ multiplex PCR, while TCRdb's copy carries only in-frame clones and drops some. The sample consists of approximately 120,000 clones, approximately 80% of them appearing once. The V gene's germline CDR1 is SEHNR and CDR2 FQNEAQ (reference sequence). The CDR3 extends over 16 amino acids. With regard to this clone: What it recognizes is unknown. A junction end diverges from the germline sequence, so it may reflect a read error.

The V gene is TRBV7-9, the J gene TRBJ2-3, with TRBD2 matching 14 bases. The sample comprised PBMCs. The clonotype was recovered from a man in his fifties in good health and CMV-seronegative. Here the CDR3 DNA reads TGTTCCAGCAGCCCGACTAGCGGGGGGGGTACAGATACGCAGTATTTT. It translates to CSSSPTSGGGTDTQYF.